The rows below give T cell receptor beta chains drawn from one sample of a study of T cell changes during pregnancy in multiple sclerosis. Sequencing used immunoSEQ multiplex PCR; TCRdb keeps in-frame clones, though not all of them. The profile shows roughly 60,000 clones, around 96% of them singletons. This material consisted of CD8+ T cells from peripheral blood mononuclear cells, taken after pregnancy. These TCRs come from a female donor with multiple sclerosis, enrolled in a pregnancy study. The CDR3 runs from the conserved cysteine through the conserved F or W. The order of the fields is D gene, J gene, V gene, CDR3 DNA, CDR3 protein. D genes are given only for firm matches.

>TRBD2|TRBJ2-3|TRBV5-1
TGCGCCAGTTCACGGGGACTAGCGGGAGCAGATACGCAGTATTTT
CASSRGLAGADTQYF
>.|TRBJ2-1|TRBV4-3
TGCGCCAGCAGCCAAGTTTTAGGAGGGATCAACTACAATGAGCAGTTCTTC
CASSQVLGGINYNEQFF
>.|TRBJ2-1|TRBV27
TGTGCCAGCAGCGAAACAGGGACGTACAATGAGCAGTTCTTC
CASSETGTYNEQFF
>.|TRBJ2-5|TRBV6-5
TGTGCCAGCAGTTACTCTGGTACAGTCCAAGAGACCCAGTACTTC
CASSYSGTVQETQYF
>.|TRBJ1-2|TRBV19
TGTGCCATGCGGGGGAACTATGGCTACACCTTC
CAMRGNYGYTF
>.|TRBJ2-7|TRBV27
TGTGCCAGCAGTTTAGGACAGCCCTACGAGCAGTACTTC
CASSLGQPYEQYF
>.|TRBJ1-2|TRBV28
TGTGCCAGCAGTTCTACAGGCGGCTACACCTTC
CASSSTGGYTF
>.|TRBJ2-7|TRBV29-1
TGCAGCGTCCCCCTAGGGAGTGAGCAGTACTTC
CSVPLGSEQYF
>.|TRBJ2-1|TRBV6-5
TGTGCCAGCAGTTACTCGGGGCAGCCCCTCGATGAGCAGTTCTTC
CASSYSGQPLDEQFF
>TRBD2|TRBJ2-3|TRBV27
TGTGCCAGCAGTCCCGGGACTAGCGGGAGTACAGATACGCAGTATTTT
CASSPGTSGSTDTQYF
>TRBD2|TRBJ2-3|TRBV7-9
TGTGCCAGCAGCTTACCGGGGACTACCACAGATACGCAGTATTTT
CASSLPGTTTDTQYF
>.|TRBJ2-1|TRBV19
TGTGCCAGTAGTGTCACAGGGAACAATGAGCAGTTCTTC
CASSVTGNNEQFF
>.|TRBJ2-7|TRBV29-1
TGCAGCGTTGAAGGAGACAGCTACGAGCAGTACTTC
CSVEGDSYEQYF
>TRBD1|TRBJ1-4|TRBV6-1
TGTGCCAGCAGTTCTGACAGGGGGCGACATGAAAAACTGTTTTTT
CASSSDRGRHEKLFF
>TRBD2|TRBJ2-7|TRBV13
TGTGCCAGCAGCTCCTGGACTAGCGGCTACGAGCAGTACTTC
CASSSWTSGYEQYF
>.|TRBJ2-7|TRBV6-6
TGTGCCAGCAGCCAACAGGCCTACGAGCAGTACTTC
CASSQQAYEQYF
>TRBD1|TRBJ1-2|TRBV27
TGTGCCAGCAGTTTATGGAGGACAGGGGTATCTGGCTACACCTTC
CASSLWRTGVSGYTF
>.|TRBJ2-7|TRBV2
TGTGCCAGCAATCCACGCATAGGGGCCTCTCCGAACGAGCAGTACTTC
CASNPRIGASPNEQYF
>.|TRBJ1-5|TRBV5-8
TGTGCCAGCAGCTTGGAAGCGGACCCAGCCCAGCATTTT
CASSLEADPAQHF